Included here is one TCR beta chain sequence, with context. This record belongs to a study of T-cell reconstitution after alpha-beta-depleted transplantation in children. During its preparation, the TCRbeta library received unique molecular identifiers. MiXCR was run by TCRdb on the PCR reads, yielding one entry per CDR3 protein. The profile shows around 680,000 distinct CDR3 sequences, roughly 17% of them singletons. The sequence was obtained from a human donor who donated a stem cell graft to a child with acute myeloid leukemia. This specimen was PBMCs from the stem cell graft donor, taken from the stem cell graft.

The CDR3 nucleotides read TGCAGTGCCAAGCGAGCTGGGAGCCTGAACATTTACAATGAGCAGTTCTTC. Amino acid sequence: CSAKRAGSLNIYNEQFF. The V gene is TRBV20-1, the J gene TRBJ2-1, with D tentatively TRBD2 (5 bases). This CDR3 contains 17 residues. The germline V gene encodes CDR1 DFQATT and CDR2 SNEGSKA (reference sequence). Trimming stripped 6 bases from V and 4 bases from J, with 25 bases between.